This T cell receptor (beta chain) stems from a study of cytomegalovirus exposure and HLA in healthy donors. As for the study in general: Out of 398 genotyped donors, about 80% belonged to the Caucasian-associated ancestry cluster.

The primer mix had 60 Vbeta and 13 Jbeta primers. Assay used: immunoSEQ multiplex PCR; TCRdb lists only in-frame clones, some missing. Of around 150,000 clones listed, roughly 80% are singletons. Whole-study results and caveats: DRB1 showed the most TCR associations and HLA-C the fewest in a later analysis, as rates varied by HLA locus. The study labeled 180 or so TCR beta chains cytomegalovirus-associated.

The V segment lost 4 bases and the J segment 8 bases; nucleotides outside the gene matches: 3. This CDR3 comprises 13 residues. Per the germline V gene, CDR1 is MNHNS and CDR2 is SASEGT. Only a few counts were recorded for this clone. Its target is not known. Sequenced sample: PBMCs. The clonotype was recovered from a male donor in good health and CMV-seropositive. V gene TRBV6-1 combines with J gene TRBJ1-5; 9 nucleotides align to TRBD1. The CDR3, as DNA: TGTGCCAGCAGTGGGGGACAGGGTAAGCCCCAGCATTTT. The encoded protein is CASSGGQGKPQHF.